Listed below are T cell receptor beta chains from one sample, sequenced in a study of CD8 T cells in ankylosing spondylitis. MiXCR was run by TCRdb on the 5' RACE reads, yielding one entry per CDR3 protein. The sample lists about 250,000 distinct CDR3 sequences, about 24% seen once, with around 0.64% in the top ten. The sequencing sample was made of blood, either unsorted or a sorted T cell fraction (not recorded which). Every receptor here comes from a male donor with ankylosing spondylitis or in good health (not recorded which). CDR3s include the opening cysteine and the closing phenylalanine or tryptophan. Each record gives: V gene, J gene, clone size, D gene, CDR3 protein, CDR3 DNA. The D gene is left open where the match is weak. Only part of the rows carry a size: once, few, many, or a class if the clone is expanded.

V gene: TRBV20-1
J gene: TRBJ2-3
clone size: .
D gene: TRBD2
CDR3 protein: CSRTSHFSDTQYF
CDR3 DNA: TGCAGCCGGACTAGCCACTTTTCAGATACGCAGTATTTT

V gene: TRBV29-1
J gene: TRBJ2-5
clone size: few
D gene: .
CDR3 protein: CSAASRIQETQYF
CDR3 DNA: TGCAGCGCCGCCAGCCGGATCCAAGAGACCCAGTACTTC

V gene: TRBV5-5
J gene: TRBJ2-5
clone size: .
D gene: .
CDR3 protein: CASSLGQTAETQYF
CDR3 DNA: TGTGCCAGCAGCTTGGGTCAGACGGCAGAGACCCAGTACTTC

V gene: TRBV5-6
J gene: TRBJ2-5
clone size: once
D gene: .
CDR3 protein: CAIGTGPQETQYF
CDR3 DNA: TGTGCCATCGGCACTGGGCCTCAAGAGACCCAGTACTTC

V gene: TRBV12-3/TRBV12-4
J gene: TRBJ2-3
clone size: few
D gene: TRBD2
CDR3 protein: CASSPSGGGSDTQYF
CDR3 DNA: TGTGCCAGCAGTCCTAGCGGGGGGGGCTCAGATACGCAGTATTTT

V gene: TRBV12-3/TRBV12-4
J gene: TRBJ2-1
clone size: few
D gene: TRBD2
CDR3 protein: CASSRSSSGGRNEQFF
CDR3 DNA: TGTGCCAGCAGCCGAAGTTCTAGCGGGGGCCGCAATGAGCAGTTCTTC

V gene: TRBV25-1
J gene: TRBJ2-2
clone size: .
D gene: .
CDR3 protein: CASMTVNTGELFF
CDR3 DNA: TGTGCCAGCATGACGGTAAACACCGGGGAGCTGTTTTTT

V gene: TRBV7-9
J gene: TRBJ2-3
clone size: many
D gene: .
CDR3 protein: CASTTPRVRDTQYF
CDR3 DNA: TGTGCCAGCACCACCCCGCGGGTTAGAGATACGCAGTATTTT

V gene: TRBV29-1
J gene: TRBJ1-1
clone size: many
D gene: .
CDR3 protein: CSVHRRRDTEAFF
CDR3 DNA: TGCAGCGTGCACAGGCGGCGGGACACTGAAGCTTTCTTT

V gene: TRBV15
J gene: TRBJ1-5
clone size: many
D gene: .
CDR3 protein: CATSRGEEPQHF
CDR3 DNA: TGTGCCACCAGCAGAGGAGAGGAGCCCCAGCATTTT

V gene: TRBV20-1
J gene: TRBJ2-7
clone size: .
D gene: TRBD1
CDR3 protein: CSAILPGTGGVEQYF
CDR3 DNA: TGCAGTGCCATCCTACCCGGGACAGGGGGCGTTGAGCAGTACTTC

V gene: TRBV20-1
J gene: TRBJ2-7
clone size: few
D gene: .
CDR3 protein: CSARVPGLNTYEQYF
CDR3 DNA: TGCAGTGCTAGAGTACCGGGACTTAATACCTACGAGCAGTACTTC

V gene: TRBV12-3/TRBV12-4
J gene: TRBJ2-7
clone size: few
D gene: .
CDR3 protein: CASSRGTGVYEQYF
CDR3 DNA: TGTGCCAGCAGCCGTGGGACGGGAGTGTACGAGCAGTACTTC

V gene: TRBV20-1
J gene: TRBJ1-6
clone size: many
D gene: .
CDR3 protein: CSARDFAAPLHF
CDR3 DNA: TGCAGTGCTAGAGATTTCGCAGCACCCCTCCACTTT

V gene: TRBV6-5
J gene: TRBJ2-3
clone size: few
D gene: .
CDR3 protein: CASSRGDSRQYF
CDR3 DNA: TGTGCCAGCAGCCGGGGGGACAGCCGGCAGTATTTT

V gene: TRBV29-1
J gene: TRBJ2-5
clone size: many
D gene: .
CDR3 protein: CSVQGFQETQYF
CDR3 DNA: TGCAGCGTACAGGGCTTCCAAGAGACCCAGTACTTC

V gene: TRBV12-3/TRBV12-4
J gene: TRBJ2-5
clone size: once
D gene: TRBD2
CDR3 protein: CASSLGRGGLGETQYF
CDR3 DNA: TGTGCCAGCAGTTTAGGGCGGGGGGGCCTAGGAGAGACCCAGTACTTC

V gene: TRBV28
J gene: TRBJ2-5
clone size: many
D gene: .
CDR3 protein: CASSLSREETQYF
CDR3 DNA: TGTGCCAGCAGTTTATCGCGGGAAGAGACCCAGTACTTC

V gene: TRBV12-3/TRBV12-4
J gene: TRBJ2-3
clone size: few
D gene: TRBD1
CDR3 protein: CASRVPGTVRDTQYF
CDR3 DNA: TGTGCCAGCAGGGTTCCCGGGACAGTGAGAGATACGCAGTATTTT

V gene: TRBV5-1
J gene: TRBJ2-3
clone size: many
D gene: .
CDR3 protein: CASSLRAGDTDTQYF
CDR3 DNA: TGCGCCAGCAGCTTGCGGGCAGGGGACACAGATACGCAGTATTTT

V gene: TRBV29-1
J gene: TRBJ2-5
clone size: .
D gene: .
CDR3 protein: CSVEEAGRETQYF
CDR3 DNA: TGCAGCGTTGAAGAGGCCGGGAGAGAGACCCAGTACTTC

V gene: TRBV11-2
J gene: TRBJ2-3
clone size: many
D gene: TRBD2
CDR3 protein: CASSLRGGEADTQYF
CDR3 DNA: TGTGCCAGCAGCTTGCGGGGGGGCGAGGCAGATACGCAGTATTTT

V gene: TRBV5-5
J gene: TRBJ2-1
clone size: many
D gene: TRBD1
CDR3 protein: CASSSSGTGGGEQFF
CDR3 DNA: TGTGCCAGCAGCAGCTCCGGGACAGGGGGGGGTGAGCAGTTCTTC

V gene: TRBV15
J gene: TRBJ1-2
clone size: few
D gene: TRBD1
CDR3 protein: CATSRTGQYGYTF
CDR3 DNA: TGTGCCACCAGCAGGACAGGGCAATATGGCTACACCTTC

V gene: TRBV20-1
J gene: TRBJ2-7
clone size: many
D gene: TRBD2
CDR3 protein: CSARGIRSAGYEQYF
CDR3 DNA: TGCAGTGCCCGGGGTATACGGTCAGCGGGATACGAGCAGTACTTC

V gene: TRBV12-3/TRBV12-4
J gene: TRBJ2-2
clone size: many
D gene: TRBD1
CDR3 protein: CASSWGTGGLFF
CDR3 DNA: TGTGCCAGCAGTTGGGGGACAGGGGGGCTGTTTTTT

V gene: TRBV12-3/TRBV12-4
J gene: TRBJ2-7
clone size: many
D gene: TRBD2
CDR3 protein: CASSLAGAYEQYF
CDR3 DNA: TGTGCCAGCAGCTTAGCGGGGGCCTACGAGCAGTACTTC

V gene: TRBV29-1
J gene: TRBJ1-2
clone size: few
D gene: .
CDR3 protein: CSVVSGYGYTF
CDR3 DNA: TGCAGCGTTGTAAGTGGCTATGGCTACACCTTC

V gene: TRBV20-1
J gene: TRBJ2-3
clone size: few
D gene: TRBD2
CDR3 protein: CSANRGSGGKTDTQYF
CDR3 DNA: TGCAGTGCTAACCGGGGGAGCGGGGGAAAAACAGATACGCAGTATTTT

V gene: TRBV29-1
J gene: TRBJ2-3
clone size: few
D gene: TRBD1
CDR3 protein: CSVRRGLIDTQYF
CDR3 DNA: TGCAGCGTCCGCAGGGGGTTAATAGATACGCAGTATTTT

V gene: TRBV20-1
J gene: TRBJ1-1
clone size: .
D gene: .
CDR3 protein: CSARAAPNTEAFF
CDR3 DNA: TGCAGTGCTAGAGCAGCTCCGAACACTGAAGCTTTCTTT

V gene: TRBV6-1
J gene: TRBJ2-2
clone size: few
D gene: .
CDR3 protein: CAIQGTNTGELFF
CDR3 DNA: TGTGCCATCCAGGGGACGAACACCGGGGAGCTGTTTTTT

V gene: TRBV6-1
J gene: TRBJ2-7
clone size: many
D gene: .
CDR3 protein: CASTRTGSLYEQYF
CDR3 DNA: TGTGCCAGCACGCGGACGGGTTCGTTGTACGAGCAGTACTTC

V gene: TRBV7-6
J gene: TRBJ2-1
clone size: .
D gene: TRBD1
CDR3 protein: CASSFPGTGANEQFF
CDR3 DNA: TGTGCCAGCAGCTTCCCCGGGACAGGGGCAAATGAGCAGTTCTTC

V gene: TRBV12-3/TRBV12-4
J gene: TRBJ2-7
clone size: .
D gene: .
CDR3 protein: CTSSAGGVSYEQYF
CDR3 DNA: TGTACCAGCAGTGCTGGAGGGGTCTCCTACGAGCAGTACTTC

V gene: TRBV20-1
J gene: TRBJ2-1
clone size: many
D gene: TRBD2
CDR3 protein: CSARGGGSYNEQFF
CDR3 DNA: TGCAGTGCTAGAGGCGGGGGATCCTACAATGAGCAGTTCTTC

V gene: TRBV7-8
J gene: TRBJ2-5
clone size: many
D gene: .
CDR3 protein: CASKKTVSGETQYF
CDR3 DNA: TGTGCCAGCAAAAAGACAGTCTCCGGGGAGACCCAGTACTTC

V gene: TRBV7-9
J gene: TRBJ2-5
clone size: .
D gene: .
CDR3 protein: CASSPESRTQYF
CDR3 DNA: TGTGCCAGCAGCCCGGAGTCCCGGACCCAGTACTTC

V gene: TRBV10-3
J gene: TRBJ1-2
clone size: many
D gene: .
CDR3 protein: CAISESGSGDGYTF
CDR3 DNA: TGTGCCATCAGTGAGTCAGGGTCAGGGGATGGCTACACCTTC